Listed below are T cell receptor beta chains from one sample, sequenced in a study of blood T cell repertoires in COVID-19. Sequencing used immunoSEQ multiplex PCR; TCRdb keeps in-frame clones, though not all of them. This sample yields some 70,000 clones, of which about 86% are seen a single time; more than 6.5% belongs to the top ten. Source material: peripheral blood. These receptors came from a man aged 45-60 years with active COVID-19. The CDR3 runs from the conserved cysteine through the conserved F or W. The D gene is left open where the match is weak. Not every row has a clone size; where given, it reads once, few, many or a size class.

v_gene: TRBV7-9
d_gene: TRBD2
j_gene: TRBJ2-1
abundance: .
CDR3aa: CASSYYSGSSYNEQFF
CDR3nt: TGTGCCAGCAGCTACTATAGCGGGAGCTCCTACAATGAGCAGTTCTTC

v_gene: TRBV19
d_gene: .
j_gene: TRBJ2-1
abundance: .
CDR3aa: CASSIDRWENNEQFF
CDR3nt: TGTGCCAGTAGTATAGATCGGTGGGAGAACAATGAGCAGTTCTTC

v_gene: TRBV5-4
d_gene: TRBD1
j_gene: TRBJ2-2
abundance: .
CDR3aa: CASSLGDRNTGELFF
CDR3nt: TGTGCCAGCAGCTTGGGGGACAGGAACACCGGGGAGCTGTTTTTT

v_gene: TRBV6-5
d_gene: .
j_gene: TRBJ1-1
abundance: .
CDR3aa: CASSPTGIMNTEAFF
CDR3nt: TGTGCCAGCAGTCCGACAGGTATCATGAACACTGAAGCTTTCTTT

v_gene: TRBV7-9
d_gene: .
j_gene: TRBJ1-1
abundance: .
CDR3aa: CASSLTPGHYEAFF
CDR3nt: TGTGCCAGCAGCTTAACCCCTGGACACTATGAAGCTTTCTTT

v_gene: TRBV19
d_gene: .
j_gene: TRBJ2-3
abundance: once
CDR3aa: CASTPGGAVSDTQYF
CDR3nt: TGTGCCAGTACCCCCGGAGGGGCAGTCAGCGATACGCAGTATTTT

v_gene: TRBV10-3
d_gene: .
j_gene: TRBJ2-5
abundance: once
CDR3aa: CAISAPGETQYF
CDR3nt: TGTGCCATCAGTGCCCCCGGGGAGACCCAGTACTTC

v_gene: TRBV6-5
d_gene: .
j_gene: TRBJ1-4
abundance: .
CDR3aa: CASRRGGADEKLFF
CDR3nt: TGTGCCAGCAGGAGGGGGGGAGCGGATGAAAAACTGTTTTTT

v_gene: TRBV23-1
d_gene: .
j_gene: TRBJ1-3
abundance: .
CDR3aa: CASSQCGLGGGSGNTIYF
CDR3nt: TGCGCCAGCAGTCAATGCGGGCTCGGCGGAGGCTCTGGAAACACCATATATTTT

v_gene: TRBV9
d_gene: .
j_gene: TRBJ2-2
abundance: once
CDR3aa: CASSVGGHHTGELFF
CDR3nt: TGTGCCAGCAGCGTAGGGGGACATCACACCGGGGAGCTGTTTTTT

v_gene: TRBV5-1
d_gene: TRBD2
j_gene: TRBJ2-3
abundance: .
CDR3aa: CASSGGAGAGTVTQYF
CDR3nt: TGCGCCAGCAGCGGGGGAGCGGGAGCAGGGACGGTTACGCAGTATTTT

v_gene: TRBV5-1
d_gene: TRBD1
j_gene: TRBJ2-4
abundance: .
CDR3aa: CASSLSTGGNIQYF
CDR3nt: TGCGCCAGCAGCTTGTCGACAGGGGGAAACATTCAGTACTTC

v_gene: TRBV5-1
d_gene: .
j_gene: TRBJ2-1
abundance: .
CDR3aa: CASSLGGGASGQNEQFF
CDR3nt: TGCGCCAGCAGCTTGGGGGGCGGGGCCTCGGGGCAGAATGAGCAGTTCTTC

v_gene: TRBV2
d_gene: TRBD2
j_gene: TRBJ2-3
abundance: .
CDR3aa: CASGTRLTDTQYF
CDR3nt: TGTGCCAGCGGGACTAGACTCACAGATACGCAGTATTTT

v_gene: TRBV25-1
d_gene: TRBD1
j_gene: TRBJ1-1
abundance: .
CDR3aa: CASSELGTGVNTEAFF
CDR3nt: TGTGCCAGCAGTGAATTAGGGACAGGAGTGAACACTGAAGCTTTCTTT

v_gene: TRBV6-5
d_gene: .
j_gene: TRBJ2-3
abundance: .
CDR3aa: CANLQGRTQYF
CDR3nt: TGTGCCAACCTGCAGGGCCGAACGCAGTATTTT

v_gene: TRBV5-4
d_gene: .
j_gene: TRBJ2-7
abundance: .
CDR3aa: CASSLSPGKSYEQYF
CDR3nt: TGTGCCAGCAGCTTGTCCCCAGGGAAATCCTACGAGCAGTACTTC

v_gene: TRBV6-5
d_gene: .
j_gene: TRBJ2-5
abundance: .
CDR3aa: CASSYLQYQETQYF
CDR3nt: TGTGCCAGCAGTTATCTTCAGTACCAAGAGACCCAGTACTTC

v_gene: TRBV4-2
d_gene: TRBD2
j_gene: TRBJ2-5
abundance: .
CDR3aa: CASSQRFGLAAGGGTETQYF
CDR3nt: TGTGCCAGCAGCCAAAGATTCGGACTAGCGGCGGGGGGAGGCACGGAGACCCAGTACTTC

v_gene: TRBV5-1
d_gene: TRBD1
j_gene: TRBJ2-7
abundance: once
CDR3aa: CASSLAGQGSYEQYF
CDR3nt: TGCGCCAGCAGCTTGGCGGGACAGGGATCCTACGAGCAGTACTTC

v_gene: TRBV6-6
d_gene: TRBD1
j_gene: TRBJ1-2
abundance: .
CDR3aa: CASSSGTDGGYTF
CDR3nt: TGTGCCAGCAGCTCCGGGACAGATGGCGGCTACACCTTC

v_gene: TRBV11-2
d_gene: TRBD1
j_gene: TRBJ1-6
abundance: .
CDR3aa: CASSQDRGQNSPLHF
CDR3nt: TGTGCCAGCAGCCAGGACAGGGGACAGAATTCACCCCTCCACTTT

v_gene: TRBV5-4
d_gene: TRBD1
j_gene: TRBJ1-5
abundance: .
CDR3aa: CARSPGTGNNQPQHF
CDR3nt: TGTGCCAGGAGTCCCGGGACAGGGAACAATCAGCCCCAGCATTTT

v_gene: TRBV3-1/TRBV3-2
d_gene: .
j_gene: TRBJ1-3
abundance: .
CDR3aa: CASRQVGGNTIYF
CDR3nt: TGTGCCAGCAGACAGGTGGGCGGAAACACCATATATTTT

v_gene: TRBV7-6
d_gene: TRBD2
j_gene: TRBJ2-2
abundance: .
CDR3aa: CASSRPSGVNTGELFF
CDR3nt: TGTGCCAGCAGCCGCCCTAGCGGGGTGAACACCGGGGAGCTGTTTTTT

v_gene: TRBV11-3
d_gene: .
j_gene: TRBJ1-1
abundance: .
CDR3aa: CASSLGAGVGTEAFF
CDR3nt: TGTGCCAGCAGCTTAGGGGCAGGGGTGGGCACTGAAGCTTTCTTT

v_gene: TRBV9
d_gene: TRBD1
j_gene: TRBJ1-2
abundance: .
CDR3aa: CASSYGQGVNYGYTF
CDR3nt: TGTGCCAGCAGCTACGGACAGGGCGTTAACTATGGCTACACCTTC

v_gene: TRBV19
d_gene: TRBD1
j_gene: TRBJ2-1
abundance: .
CDR3aa: CASSPRTGLTYNEQFF
CDR3nt: TGTGCCAGTAGTCCGAGGACAGGGTTGACCTACAATGAGCAGTTCTTC

v_gene: TRBV6-1
d_gene: TRBD2
j_gene: TRBJ2-5
abundance: .
CDR3aa: CASREAGGQETQYF
CDR3nt: TGTGCCAGCAGGGAAGCGGGGGGCCAAGAGACCCAGTACTTC

v_gene: TRBV7-2
d_gene: .
j_gene: TRBJ1-1
abundance: .
CDR3aa: CASSLSGSGALNTEAFF
CDR3nt: TGTGCCAGCAGCTTATCGGGGTCAGGGGCTTTGAACACTGAAGCTTTCTTT

v_gene: TRBV11-2
d_gene: TRBD2
j_gene: TRBJ2-7
abundance: .
CDR3aa: CASSFDVAGGREQYF
CDR3nt: TGTGCCAGCAGCTTTGACGTAGCGGGGGGGCGCGAGCAGTACTTC

v_gene: TRBV4-2
d_gene: .
j_gene: TRBJ2-4
abundance: .
CDR3aa: CASSQDGTVNIQYF
CDR3nt: TGTGCCAGCAGCCAAGACGGAACAGTAAACATTCAGTACTTC

v_gene: TRBV6-5
d_gene: TRBD1
j_gene: TRBJ2-1
abundance: .
CDR3aa: CASSTGQGVYNEQFF
CDR3nt: TGTGCCAGCAGTACAGGACAGGGGGTATACAATGAGCAGTTCTTC

v_gene: TRBV24-1
d_gene: TRBD2
j_gene: TRBJ2-1
abundance: .
CDR3aa: CATRPSGYNEQFF
CDR3nt: TGTGCCACCAGACCTAGCGGATACAATGAGCAGTTCTTC

v_gene: TRBV24-1
d_gene: .
j_gene: TRBJ1-2
abundance: .
CDR3aa: CATSDTFSGGRAEGYTF
CDR3nt: TGTGCCACCAGTGATACTTTTTCGGGAGGCAGGGCGGAGGGCTACACCTTC

v_gene: TRBV9
d_gene: .
j_gene: TRBJ1-1
abundance: .
CDR3aa: CASSVGRNTEAFF
CDR3nt: TGTGCCAGCAGCGTAGGCAGGAACACTGAAGCTTTCTTT

v_gene: TRBV5-4
d_gene: .
j_gene: TRBJ1-5
abundance: .
CDR3aa: CASSLGEEGPQHF
CDR3nt: TGTGCCAGCAGCTTGGGGGAAGAGGGCCCCCAGCATTTT

v_gene: TRBV5-5
d_gene: .
j_gene: TRBJ1-2
abundance: .
CDR3aa: CASSLATGGADNYTF
CDR3nt: TGTGCCAGCAGCTTGGCCACTGGCGGCGCGGACAACTACACCTTC

v_gene: TRBV2
d_gene: TRBD1
j_gene: TRBJ2-2
abundance: .
CDR3aa: CASRTGTGRRTGELFF
CDR3nt: TGTGCCAGCAGAACCGGGACAGGGCGGCGCACCGGGGAGCTGTTTTTT

v_gene: TRBV3-1/TRBV3-2
d_gene: .
j_gene: TRBJ1-5
abundance: .
CDR3aa: CASSQMLADQPQHF
CDR3nt: TGTGCCAGCAGCCAGATGCTTGCGGATCAGCCCCAGCATTTT

v_gene: TRBV7-3
d_gene: TRBD1
j_gene: TRBJ2-2
abundance: .
CDR3aa: CASSARQGSTGELFF
CDR3nt: TGTGCCAGCAGCGCCCGACAGGGCTCCACCGGGGAGCTGTTTTTT

v_gene: TRBV6-5
d_gene: .
j_gene: TRBJ2-7
abundance: .
CDR3aa: CASRGSSYEQYF
CDR3nt: TGTGCCAGCAGGGGCAGCTCCTACGAGCAGTACTTC

v_gene: TRBV29-1
d_gene: .
j_gene: TRBJ2-3
abundance: .
CDR3aa: CSVEEGPRRPQYF
CDR3nt: TGCAGCGTTGAAGAAGGCCCTAGGAGGCCGCAGTATTTT

v_gene: TRBV11-3
d_gene: TRBD2
j_gene: TRBJ2-1
abundance: .
CDR3aa: CASSLEGLAGNNEQFF
CDR3nt: TGTGCCAGCAGCTTAGAGGGACTAGCGGGAAACAATGAGCAGTTCTTC

v_gene: TRBV5-1
d_gene: TRBD2
j_gene: TRBJ2-3
abundance: .
CDR3aa: CASSPGTSGGYTDTQYF
CDR3nt: TGCGCCAGCAGCCCCGGGACTAGCGGGGGGTACACAGATACGCAGTATTTT

v_gene: TRBV9
d_gene: .
j_gene: TRBJ2-1
abundance: .
CDR3aa: CASSVTGSNEQFF
CDR3nt: TGTGCCAGCAGCGTAACGGGATCCAATGAGCAGTTCTTC

v_gene: TRBV3-1/TRBV3-2
d_gene: .
j_gene: TRBJ2-7
abundance: .
CDR3aa: CASSPFSSSYEQYF
CDR3nt: TGTGCCAGCAGCCCTTTCTCGAGCTCCTACGAGCAGTACTTC

v_gene: TRBV18
d_gene: .
j_gene: TRBJ1-1
abundance: .
CDR3aa: CASSRGRGRITEAFF
CDR3nt: TGTGCCAGCTCACGAGGTAGGGGAAGAATCACTGAAGCTTTCTTT

v_gene: TRBV30
d_gene: .
j_gene: TRBJ1-2
abundance: .
CDR3aa: CAWRPGGALSGYTF
CDR3nt: TGTGCCTGGCGTCCGGGGGGCGCGTTAAGTGGCTACACCTTC

v_gene: TRBV7-9
d_gene: TRBD2
j_gene: TRBJ2-1
abundance: .
CDR3aa: CASSATSEGSYNEQFF
CDR3nt: TGTGCCAGCAGCGCGACTAGCGAGGGTTCCTACAATGAGCAGTTCTTC

v_gene: TRBV9
d_gene: .
j_gene: TRBJ1-3
abundance: .
CDR3aa: CASSVEGGNTIYF
CDR3nt: TGTGCCAGCAGCGTAGAGGGGGGAAACACCATATATTTT

v_gene: TRBV7-9
d_gene: TRBD1
j_gene: TRBJ1-2
abundance: .
CDR3aa: CASSPGQGANYGYTF
CDR3nt: TGTGCCAGCAGCCCAGGACAGGGGGCGAACTATGGCTACACCTTC

v_gene: TRBV7-2
d_gene: .
j_gene: TRBJ1-6
abundance: .
CDR3aa: CASSLSGAGVSSPLHF
CDR3nt: TGTGCCAGCAGCTTATCAGGGGCTGGAGTTAGTTCACCCCTCCACTTT

v_gene: TRBV3-1/TRBV3-2
d_gene: TRBD1
j_gene: TRBJ2-1
abundance: .
CDR3aa: CASSQGRGRRNNEQFF
CDR3nt: TGTGCCAGCAGCCAAGGCAGGGGGCGAAGGAACAATGAGCAGTTCTTC

v_gene: TRBV6-6
d_gene: .
j_gene: TRBJ1-5
abundance: .
CDR3aa: CASSVRDTNQPQHF
CDR3nt: TGTGCCAGCAGTGTCCGGGACACTAATCAGCCCCAGCATTTT

v_gene: TRBV15
d_gene: .
j_gene: TRBJ2-1
abundance: .
CDR3aa: CATSFQGQARHHEQFF
CDR3nt: TGTGCCACCAGCTTTCAGGGGCAGGCTCGCCACCATGAGCAGTTCTTC

v_gene: TRBV27
d_gene: TRBD1
j_gene: TRBJ2-7
abundance: .
CDR3aa: CASARDRVPYEQYF
CDR3nt: TGTGCCAGCGCCCGGGACAGGGTTCCCTACGAGCAGTACTTC

v_gene: TRBV6-5
d_gene: .
j_gene: TRBJ1-5
abundance: .
CDR3aa: CASSRGQSGQPQHF
CDR3nt: TGTGCCAGCAGCCGTGGACAGTCGGGGCAGCCCCAGCATTTT

v_gene: TRBV7-8
d_gene: .
j_gene: TRBJ2-5
abundance: .
CDR3aa: CASSLGERETQYF
CDR3nt: TGTGCCAGCAGCTTAGGGGAGCGAGAGACCCAGTACTTC

v_gene: TRBV19
d_gene: .
j_gene: TRBJ2-1
abundance: few
CDR3aa: CASSIQRASWEQFF
CDR3nt: TGTGCCAGTAGTATTCAGAGGGCTAGCTGGGAGCAGTTCTTC